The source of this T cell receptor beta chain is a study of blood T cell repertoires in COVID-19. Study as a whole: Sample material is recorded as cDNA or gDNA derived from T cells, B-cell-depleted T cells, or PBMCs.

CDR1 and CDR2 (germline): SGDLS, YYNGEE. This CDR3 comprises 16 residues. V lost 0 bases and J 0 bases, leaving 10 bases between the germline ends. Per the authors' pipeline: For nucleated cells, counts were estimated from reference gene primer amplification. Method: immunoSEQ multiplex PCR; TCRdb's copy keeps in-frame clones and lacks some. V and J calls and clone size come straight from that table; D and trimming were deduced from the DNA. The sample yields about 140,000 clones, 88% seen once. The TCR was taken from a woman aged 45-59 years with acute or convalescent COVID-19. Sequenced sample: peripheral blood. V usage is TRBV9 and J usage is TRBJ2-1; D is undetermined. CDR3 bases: TGTGCCAGCAGCGTAGGTGACACACTCTCCTACAATGAGCAGTTCTTC. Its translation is CASSVGDTLSYNEQFF.